The sequence of this T cell receptor beta chain was determined in a study of blood T cell repertoires in COVID-19. Across the whole study: PBMCs, B-cell-depleted T cells, or T cells provided the cDNA or gDNA that made up the material.

The repertoire was sequenced with immunoSEQ multiplex PCR; TCRdb's copy has only in-frame clones and lacks some. The profile shows approximately 220,000 clones, approximately 80% of them singletons. This CDR3 is 11 amino acids long. The germline V gene encodes CDR1 DFQATT and CDR2 SNEGSKA (reference sequence). Trimming stripped 6 bases from V and 0 bases from J, with 5 bases between. Sequencing used peripheral blood. This clonotype was obtained from a woman aged 80 or older with acute or convalescent COVID-19. This sequence joins TRBV20-1 and TRBJ1-1; D call uncertain. CDR3 sequence reads: CSAPMNTEAFF. In DNA form, the CDR3 reads TGCAGTGCCCCTATGAACACTGAAGCTTTCTTT.